The 29 T cell receptor beta chains presented below share a single source sample, sequenced in a study of Japanese encephalitis immunity and Zika vaccine responses. TCRdb analysed the 5' RACE reads with MiXCR anew, one entry per CDR3 protein. Among several hundred distinct CDR3 sequences listed, 6.9% were seen once. For roughly 6 days, PBMCs labeled with CFSE were cultured with peptide pools at approximately 1 ug/mL each. Unfixed live CD56-CD19-CD16-CD3+CD4+ CFSE-low cells were sorted as proliferating CD4 T cells. Sequenced material: antigen-activated CD4+ T cells from blood, cultured, taken during a Zika inactivated vaccine study. These receptors all stem from an adult woman who received an inactivated Zika virus vaccine.

A remark on this clonotype: Because it lacks the conserved phenylalanine or tryptophan at the end, this CDR3 is likely a read error. CDR3 sequence reads: CASSAPGQGREQYY. As DNA, the CDR3 is TGTGCCAGTAGTGCGCCGGGACAGGGCAGGGAGCAGTACTAC. This chain connects TRBV28 to TRBJ2-7; 9 bases align to TRBD1. The CDR3 contains 14 residues. Losses at the gene ends were 9 bases for V and 7 bases for J; bases not matched to a gene: 13. Germline values: CDR1 MDHEN, CDR2 SYDVKM.

In its sample, this clonotype ranks as medium-sized (0.01 to 0.1%). The rearrangement links TRBV6-6 to TRBJ2-7, with 7 bases lining up with TRBD2. CDR1 is MNHNY and CDR2 is SVGAGI in the germline V gene (reference sequence). V gave up 4 bases and J gave up 8 bases; unmatched junction bases: 5. This CDR3 has 12 residues. The CDR3 protein is CASSSRSGKQYF. CDR3 bases: TGTGCCAGCAGTTCCCGAAGCGGGAAGCAGTACTTC.

This clonotype is large. This rearrangement joins TRBV10-3 to TRBJ2-5; perhaps D is TRBD1 or TRBD2 (5 bases each). This CDR3 has 14 residues. Trimming took 4 bases from V and 4 from J, leaving 13 bases between them. Germline V lookup: CDR1 ENHRY, CDR2 SYGVKD. The CDR3 bases are TGTGCCATCAGTGGGGGGACGGGCCCAGAGACCCAGTACTTC. Amino acid sequence: CAISGGTGPETQYF.

Sample share makes this clonotype large. V is TRBV6-5 and J is TRBJ1-1; D is undetermined. The germline V and J ends were trimmed by 5 bases and 5 bases, with 12 bases remaining between them. The CDR3 extends over 13 amino acids. Germline assignment: CDR1 MNHEY and CDR2 SVGAGI. The CDR3 DNA is TGTGCCAGCAGTAGGGAGGCGTTGACTGAAGCTTTCTTT. Its protein is CASSREALTEAFF.

This clonotype qualifies as medium-sized. The genes are TRBV19 and TRBJ1-4; no clear D gene. V lost 10 bases to trimming and J lost 5 bases, with 20 bases between them. Looked up from germline, CDR1 is LNHDA and CDR2 is SQIVND (reference sequence). The CDR3 is 15 residues long. CDR3 amino acids: CATSAYGEGNEKLFF. The CDR3 DNA sequence: TGTGCCACCTCGGCCTACGGGGAAGGGAATGAAAAACTGTTTTTT.

The V and J genes are TRBV7-2 and TRBJ1-5; the D is unclear. V dropped 6 bases and J dropped 6 bases, with 12 bases sitting between them. In germline, CDR1 is SGHTA, CDR2 FQGNSA. This CDR3 has 13 amino acids. CDR3 amino acids: CASSLYRSQPQHF. DNA of the CDR3: TGTGCCAGCAGTCTTTATAGGTCTCAGCCCCAGCATTTT.

This clonotype qualifies as large. This chain links TRBV3-1 with TRBJ2-5; no reliable D call. Germline V lookup: CDR1 LGHDT, CDR2 YNNKEL (reference sequence). This CDR3 has 13 residues. V was clipped by 4 bases and J by 4 bases, with 10 bases between them. The CDR3 DNA sequence: TGTGCCAGCAGCCCGACGGTCCCAGAGACCCAGTACTTC. This sequence encodes CASSPTVPETQYF.

By sample fraction, this clonotype is medium-sized (0.01 to 0.1%). The junction differs from germline at one of its ends, possibly a read error. The V call is TRBV3-1, the J call TRBJ1-6, with D possibly matching TRBD1 (5 bases). The CDR3 has 14 residues. The germline CDR1 and CDR2 sequences are LGHDT and YNNKEL (reference sequence). DNA of the CDR3: TGTGCCAGCACCCAAGTAGGGGTCGGCTCACCCCTCCACTTT. It yields the protein CASTQVGVGSPLHF.

This clonotype was seen only a few times. The J gene is TRBJ2-7, the V gene TRBV6-1; D uncertain. Germline V CDR1 and CDR2: MNHNS, SASEGT. This CDR3 is 13 amino acids long. The ends were cut back, 0 bases at V and 3 bases at J, with 6 bases in the middle. CDR3 sequence reads: CASSEAGLYEQYF. CDR3 DNA: TGTGCCAGCAGTGAAGCCGGGCTCTACGAGCAGTACTTC.

This clonotype is termed medium-sized. The rearrangement joins TRBV5-6 to TRBJ1-2; 8 bases are a match to TRBD1. Germline CDR1 reads SGHDT; CDR2 reads YYEEEE. This CDR3 contains 15 residues. The V segment lost 5 bases and the J segment 1 base; nucleotides outside the gene matches: 7. CDR3 sequence (DNA): TGTGCCAGCAGGTTGAGACAGGGGATTAACTATGGCTACACCTTC. The encoded protein is CASRLRQGINYGYTF.

There are many counts of this clonotype. The chain joins TRBV7-8 to TRBJ2-5, with 7 nucleotides matching TRBD1. Germline V gene sequence: CDR1 SGHVS, CDR2 FQNEAQ. CDR3 length: 13 residues. J gave up 4 bases and V 1 base, and 0 bases lay outside the gene matches. CDR3 in amino acids: CASSLEGAETQYF. The DNA of the CDR3 is TGTGCCAGCAGCTTAGAGGGGGCAGAGACCCAGTACTTC.

By share, this clonotype counts as large. V is TRBV7-9 and J is TRBJ2-4; D not certain. This CDR3 spans 11 amino acids. Germline CDR1 is SEHNR and CDR2 is FQNEAQ (reference sequence). Trimming removed 4 bases at V and 8 bases at J, with 6 bases between. Here the CDR3 reads CASSSSDIQYF. The CDR3 DNA reads TGTGCCAGCAGCTCATCCGACATTCAGTACTTC.

By its share, this clonotype is large. J is TRBJ2-5 and V is TRBV3-1, with unresolved D. Germline CDR1 is LGHDT and CDR2 is YNNKEL (reference sequence). The CDR3 covers 15 residues. The V and J ends lost 4 bases and 5 bases respectively, with 17 bases between them. CDR3 nucleotide sequence: TGTGCCAGCAGCCCTCGGGTTAATAAGAGGGAGACCCAGTACTTC. As protein: CASSPRVNKRETQYF.

In its sample, this clonotype ranks as medium-sized. The V and J genes are TRBV20-1 and TRBJ2-3; 10 bases align to TRBD2. CDR1 is DFQATT and CDR2 is SNEGSKA in the germline V gene (reference sequence). Losses at the gene ends were 3 bases for V and 4 bases for J; bases not matched to a gene: 4. The length of the CDR3 is 14 residues. In DNA form, the CDR3 reads TGCAGTGCTAGTCGGCTAGCGGGAGCAGATACGCAGTATTTT. Protein: CSASRLAGADTQYF.

Relative to its sample, this clonotype is medium-sized (0.01 to 0.1%). The chain employs TRBV10-2 and TRBJ2-7; TRBD2 aligns across 14 bases. V dropped 6 bases and J dropped 2; count of bases not matched to a gene: 0. CDR1 WSHSY and CDR2 SAAADI come from the germline V gene. The CDR3 length is 14 residues. The CDR3, as DNA: TGCGCCAGCAGGACTAGCGGGAGGGCCTACGAGCAGTACTTC. The encoded protein is CASRTSGRAYEQYF.

This clonotype qualifies as large (0.1 to 1%). The genes are TRBV3-1 and TRBJ2-7; D uncertain. Trimming left V 0 bases short and J 1 base short, with 10 bases between. From germline, CDR1 is LGHDT and CDR2 YNNKEL (reference sequence). There are 15 residues in the CDR3. CDR3 sequence: CASSQDVVRSYEQYF. The CDR3 bases are TGTGCCAGCAGCCAAGATGTGGTACGTTCCTACGAGCAGTACTTC.

Relative to its sample, this clonotype is medium-sized. V and J are TRBV10-1 and TRBJ1-1; D uncertain. V lost 6 bases and J 0 bases, leaving 8 bases between the germline ends. The CDR3 spans 13 residues. Per germline, CDR1 WNHNN and CDR2 SYGVQD (reference sequence). In DNA form, the CDR3 reads TGCGCCAGCAGGAGGGATCTGAACACTGAAGCTTTCTTT. Translating it yields CASRRDLNTEAFF.

In its sample, this clonotype is large. The chain carries TRBV20-1 and TRBJ1-5, with 7 positions matching TRBD1. With 1 base clipped from V and 8 bases from J, the junction kept 11 bases outside the gene matches. This CDR3 comprises 15 residues. Looked up from germline, CDR1 is DFQATT and CDR2 is SNEGSKA (reference sequence). The CDR3 coding sequence is TGCAGTGCTAGAGTGACAGGGCACCTAATGGAGCCCCAGCATTTT. Amino acids: CSARVTGHLMEPQHF.

This clonotype is medium-sized (0.01 to 0.1%) within its sample. The chain couples TRBV24-1 to TRBJ2-5; 10 bases are a match to TRBD1. After removal of 4 bases from V and 2 bases from J, the junction contained 9 bases not matched to a gene. Per germline, CDR1 KGHDR and CDR2 SFDVKD. This CDR3 has 17 residues. In DNA, the CDR3 is TGTGCCACCAGTGAATCCGGGACAGGGGCATTTCAAGAGACCCAGTACTTC. Translation gives CATSESGTGAFQETQYF.

The V gene is TRBV5-1, the J gene TRBJ1-2, with unresolved D. Germline assignment: CDR1 SGHRS and CDR2 YFSETQ. The ends were cut back, 0 bases at V and 7 bases at J, with 10 bases in the middle. This CDR3 is built from 13 residues. CDR3 nucleotide sequence: TGCGCCAGCAGCTTGGAACCCGAGAGTGGCTACACCTTC. Translated: CASSLEPESGYTF. Based on the CDR3 plus reference TRBV5-1 and TRBJ1-2, the full variable domain is KAGVTQTPRYLIKTRGQQVTLSCSPISGHRSVSWYQQTPGQGLQFLFEYFSETQRNKGNFPGRFSGRQFSNSRSEMNVSTLELGDSALYLCASSLEPESGYTFGSGTRLTVV.

This clonotype is deemed large. The J gene is TRBJ2-1, the V gene TRBV6-2 or TRBV6-3; 11 nucleotides line up with TRBD2. J was trimmed by 7 bases and V by 6 bases; bases with no gene match: 14. Germline V gene sequence: CDR1 MNHEY, CDR2 SVGEGT. This CDR3 contains 17 residues. The CDR3 loop is CASSRPAQLAGANEQFF. CDR3 bases: TGTGCCAGCAGCCGCCCCGCCCAACTAGCGGGAGCTAATGAGCAGTTCTTC.

This clonotype is large (0.1 to 1%) in the sample. The gene calls are TRBV5-5 and TRBJ2-6, with 8 bases identical to TRBD1. Germline CDR1 and CDR2: SGHKS and YYEKEE (reference sequence). The CDR3 length is 19 residues. V lost 4 bases and J lost 1; bases outside the gene matches: 13. The CDR3 here is CASSLRTGRSISGANVLTF. CDR3 nucleotides: TGTGCCAGCAGCCTTCGGACAGGGAGGAGTATATCTGGGGCCAACGTCCTGACTTTC.

This clonotype counts as large. This chain uses TRBV5-1 with TRBJ1-1; tentative D call: TRBD1 (6 bases). The length of the CDR3 is 14 residues. Trimming took off 5 bases at V and 4 bases at J, with 15 bases between the two ends. Germline V gene sequence: CDR1 SGHRS, CDR2 YFSETQ. In DNA, the CDR3 is TGCGCCAGCAGTCCGTGGGGGGGCGGCACTGAAGCTTTCTTT. This sequence encodes CASSPWGGGTEAFF.

This clonotype is categorized as large (0.1 to 1%). The chain carries TRBV7-9 and TRBJ2-7; 14 nucleotides align to TRBD2. CDR3 length equals 20 residues. Trimming took 3 bases from V and 0 from J; bases not matched to a gene: 13. Germline CDR1 SEHNR, CDR2 FQNEAQ (reference sequence). CDR3 protein: CASSFYHPGLAGASSYEQYF. The CDR3 DNA reads as TGTGCCAGCAGCTTTTACCATCCGGGACTAGCGGGAGCTAGCTCCTACGAGCAGTACTTC.

Sample share makes this clonotype medium-sized. The chain is built from TRBV10-1 and TRBJ2-5; D possibly uses TRBD1 or TRBD2 (6 bases each). The V gene lost 2 bases and the J gene lost 5 bases, with 12 bases spanning the gap. This CDR3 has 14 residues. Germline CDR1 is WNHNN and CDR2 is SYGVQD (reference sequence). As DNA, the CDR3 is TGCGCCAGCAGTGAGGGGGGGCTCGAGGAGACCCAGTACTTC. It specifies CASSEGGLEETQYF.

This clonotype is medium-sized within its sample. The chain joins TRBV20-1 to TRBJ2-7, with 11 bases aligning to TRBD2. The V and J ends lost 0 bases and 2 bases, in that order; junction bases with no gene match: 9. This CDR3 region has 17 residues. CDR1 and CDR2 (germline): DFQATT, SNEGSKA (reference sequence). CDR3 in amino acids: CSARDQRLAGGAYEQYF. CDR3 DNA sequence: TGCAGTGCTAGAGATCAGCGGCTAGCGGGAGGCGCCTACGAGCAGTACTTC.

By frequency in the sample, this clonotype is large. CDR3 nucleotide sequence: TGTGCCAGCAGTTCGCCGGGACAGTCCTACGAGCAGTACTTC. This translates into CASSSPGQSYEQYF. The V and J genes are TRBV28 and TRBJ2-7, with TRBD1 matching 7 bases. Germline V gene sequence: CDR1 MDHEN, CDR2 SYDVKM. This CDR3 region has 14 residues. V shed 4 bases and J 1 base; nucleotides not matched to a gene: 4.

In its sample, this clonotype ranks as medium-sized (0.01 to 0.1%). This chain links TRBV6-5 with TRBJ1-1; 7 bases map to TRBD1. V trimming: 6 bases; J trimming: 0 bases; junction bases outside the gene matches: 4. The CDR3 contains 14 residues. CDR1 and CDR2 from the germline V gene are MNHEY and SVGAGI. CDR3 bases: TGTGCCAGCAGGGAGACAGGGTTGAACACTGAAGCTTTCTTT. It translates to CASRETGLNTEAFF.

This clonotype was observed a handful of times. The chain employs TRBV6-2 or TRBV6-3 and TRBJ1-1; D unclear. V lost 5 bases, J lost 6 bases, and 7 bases lay in between. Germline CDR1 reads MNHEY; CDR2 reads SVGEGT. The CDR3 is 11 amino acids. DNA of the CDR3: TGTGCCAGCAGTCGTAGCTCTGAAGCTTTCTTT. Translated: CASSRSSEAFF.